This T cell receptor beta chain was found in a study of blood T cell repertoires in COVID-19. Clones were sequenced by immunoSEQ multiplex PCR, and TCRdb holds only the in-frame ones, with some missing. The sample includes 140,000 or so clones, approximately 87% of them seen just once. This CDR3 has 16 amino acids. CDR1 and CDR2 from the germline V gene are SGHVS and FQNEAQ. V lost 5 bases, J lost 3 bases, and 16 bases lay in between. Clinical histories supplied by participants themselves formed the basis of cohort assignment. Before being deemed recovered, Cohort 3 donors had two negative PCRs, clearance, or symptom resolution.

The sample consisted of PBMCs or T cells enriched from blood (not recorded which). The chain couples TRBV7-8 to TRBJ2-2; TRBD1 is a possible D gene (6 bases). The sequence derives from a man aged 60 to 69 who had recovered from COVID-19. The CDR3, as DNA: TGTGCCAGCAGCAGGATAGACAGGACCCACACCGGGGAGCTGTTTTTT. It yields the protein CASSRIDRTHTGELFF. The full variable domain, completed using reference TRBV7-8 and TRBJ2-2, is GAGVSQSPRYKVAKRGQDVALRCDPISGHVSLFWYQQALGQGPEFLTYFQNEAQLDKSGLPSDRFFAERPEGSVSTLKIQRTQQEDSAVYLCASSRIDRTHTGELFFGEGSRLTVL.